This T cell receptor (beta chain) was captured in a study of PD-1 blockade in classical Hodgkin lymphoma. Findings and limits, study-wide: The repertoire differences lack a defined cause, possibly disease activity or prior therapy. Newly diagnosed patients reportedly trailed healthy donors in baseline TCR diversity. A significant rise in TCR diversity by C4D1 was seen for CD4+ but not CD8+ cells. Exclusion was the outcome for patients who began nivolumab under 1 year after ASCT.

CDR1 and CDR2 from the germline V gene are KGHSH and LQKENI. The CDR3 is 13 residues long. Trimming shortened V by 3 bases and J by 1 base, and 4 bases separated the two germline ends. A remark on this clone: The antigen remains unidentified.

Relapses following autologous stem cell transplantation were seen in all patients, with brentuximab vedotin exposure varying. Repertoires were generated with immunoSEQ multiplex PCR, while TCRdb's copy carries only in-frame clones and drops some. The profile shows nearly 25,000 clones, roughly 80% of them singletons. This chain joins TRBV18 and TRBJ1-5, with D hard to call. This sequence was found in a human donor with classical Hodgkin lymphoma. The sample consisted of peripheral blood mononuclear cells (PBMCs), taken before the second cycle of nivolumab. This CDR3 reads CASSPGSNQPQHF. The CDR3 nucleotides read TGTGCCAGCTCACCGGGCAGCAATCAGCCCCAGCATTTT.